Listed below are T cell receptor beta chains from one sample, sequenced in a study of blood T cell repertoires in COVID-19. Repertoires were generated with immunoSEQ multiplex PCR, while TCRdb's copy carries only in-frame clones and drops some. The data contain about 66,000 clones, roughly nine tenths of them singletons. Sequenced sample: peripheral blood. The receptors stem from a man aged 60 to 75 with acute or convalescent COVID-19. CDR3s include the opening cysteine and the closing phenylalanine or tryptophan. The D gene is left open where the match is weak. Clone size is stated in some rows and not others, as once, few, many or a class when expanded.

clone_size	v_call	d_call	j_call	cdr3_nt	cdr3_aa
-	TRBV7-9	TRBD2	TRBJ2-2	TGTGCCAGCAGCCCCTGGCAGCGGGGTAACACCGGGGAGCTGTTTTTT	CASSPWQRGNTGELFF
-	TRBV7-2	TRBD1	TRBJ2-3	TGTGCCAGCAGCTCCCTTGGACAGGGTGGAGATACGCAGTATTTT	CASSSLGQGGDTQYF
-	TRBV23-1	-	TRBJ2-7	TGCGCCAGCAGTCAAACAGGGTCCTACGAGCAGTACTTC	CASSQTGSYEQYF
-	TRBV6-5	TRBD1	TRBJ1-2	TGTGCCAGCAGGATTTACAGGGGAGAGACCTATGGCTACACCTTC	CASRIYRGETYGYTF
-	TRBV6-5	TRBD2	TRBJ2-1	TGTGCCAGCAGCCGTTCTAGCGGGGGCCTCAATGAGCAGTTCTTC	CASSRSSGGLNEQFF
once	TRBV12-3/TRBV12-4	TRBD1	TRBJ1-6	TGTGCCAGCAACAGGGGAAAGGCCCCTCTCCTCCACTTT	CASNRGKAPLLHF
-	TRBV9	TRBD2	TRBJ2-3	TGTGCCAGCAGCGTAGCGGGACTAGGGTTATCGGATACGCAGTATTTT	CASSVAGLGLSDTQYF
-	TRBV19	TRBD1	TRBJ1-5	TGTGCCAGTAGTGCGAGACAGGGGGCTAGTCAGCCCCAGCATTTT	CASSARQGASQPQHF
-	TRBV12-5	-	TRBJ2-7	TGTGCTAGTGGTTTGGTGGCAGGCGAGCAGTACTTC	CASGLVAGEQYF
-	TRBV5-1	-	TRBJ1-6	TGCGCCAGCAGCCTACAGGGACCCGGTAATTCACCCCTCCACTTT	CASSLQGPGNSPLHF
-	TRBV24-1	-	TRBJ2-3	TGTGCCGTCGGGGGCACAGATACGCAGTATTTT	CAVGGTDTQYF
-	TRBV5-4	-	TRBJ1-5	TGTGCCAGCAGCTTGCCTACCGGGACAAGCGGGGATCAGCCCCAGCATTTT	CASSLPTGTSGDQPQHF
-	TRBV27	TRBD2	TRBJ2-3	TGTGCCAGCAGTTCCGCGACTAGCGGGGTGTTAAATACGCAGTATTTT	CASSSATSGVLNTQYF
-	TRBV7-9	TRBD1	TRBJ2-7	TGTGCCAGCAGCCCCGATGAAGGACAGGGGGACTACGAGCAGTACTTC	CASSPDEGQGDYEQYF
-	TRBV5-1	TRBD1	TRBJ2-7	TGCGCCAGCCATCGGGGACAGGGGGAAAACGAGCAGTACTTC	CASHRGQGENEQYF
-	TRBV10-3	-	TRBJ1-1	TGTGCCATCAGTCCTGACTCGGGGGTAGGCACTGAAGCTTTCTTT	CAISPDSGVGTEAFF
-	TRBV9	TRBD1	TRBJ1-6	TGTGCCAGCAGCTTAAGACAGGGTCGTAATTCACCCCTCCACTTT	CASSLRQGRNSPLHF
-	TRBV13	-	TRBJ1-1	TGTGCCAGCAGCTCAAGAGAGGGCGTTCGAGCTTTCTTT	CASSSREGVRAFF
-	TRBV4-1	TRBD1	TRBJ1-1	TGCGCCAGCAGCCATACTGACAGGGCCATGAACACTGAAGCTTTCTTT	CASSHTDRAMNTEAFF
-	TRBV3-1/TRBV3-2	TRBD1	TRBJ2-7	TGTGCCAGCAGCCAGCCTGGTCGGGGACAGCTCTTACGGGACGAGCAGTACTTC	CASSQPGRGQLLRDEQYF
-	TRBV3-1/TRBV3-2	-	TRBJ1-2	TGTGCCAGCAGCCAAGCGGTAGGGGCTAACTATGGCTACACCTTC	CASSQAVGANYGYTF
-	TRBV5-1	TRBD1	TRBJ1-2	TGCGCCAGCAGCTTGGCCGGGGGACAGAATATCTATGGCTACACCTTC	CASSLAGGQNIYGYTF
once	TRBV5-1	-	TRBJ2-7	TGCGCCAGCAGTGCGGACAGAGGATACGAGCAGTACTTC	CASSADRGYEQYF
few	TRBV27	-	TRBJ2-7	TGTGCCAGCAGTCCTCCGGACAGAGGAGAGTACGAGCAGTACTTC	CASSPPDRGEYEQYF
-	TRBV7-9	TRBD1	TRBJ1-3	TGTGCCAGCAGCTTGTTAGGGGGCATAAGCTCTGGAAACACCATATATTTT	CASSLLGGISSGNTIYF